The 21 T cell receptor beta chains presented below share a single source sample, sequenced in a study of OX40 agonist ivuxolimab in advanced cancers. TCRdb keeps only in-frame clones here, not all; method: immunoSEQ multiplex PCR. This sample has approximately 120,000 clones, with 85% to 95% found just once. The starting material was CD4+ or CD8+ T cells sorted from blood, obtained in a trial of the OX40 agonist ivuxolimab. These receptors all stem from an adult with an advanced solid tumor such as melanoma, head and neck, liver or kidney cancer.

This rearrangement joins TRBV15 to TRBJ2-7; TRBD1 matches at 10 bases. Trimming cost V 0 bases and J 3 bases; bases outside gene matches: 8. The CDR3 runs 17 residues. In germline, CDR1 is LNHNV, CDR2 YYDKDF (reference sequence). Here the CDR3 DNA reads TGTGCCACCAGCAGAGACCGACAGGGGGCGAAGGACTACGAGCAGTACTTC. Translating gives CATSRDRQGAKDYEQYF.

This clone was detected a few times. The chain recombines TRBV9 with TRBJ1-1, with no clear D. V gave up 3 bases and J gave up 0 bases, with 3 bases separating them. This CDR3 is built from 12 residues. In germline, CDR1 is SGDLS, CDR2 YYNGEE. Written as DNA, the CDR3 is TGTGCCAGCAGCGCACTGAACACTGAAGCTTTCTTT. Its translation: CASSALNTEAFF.

V usage is TRBV2 and J usage is TRBJ2-5; 8 nucleotides line up with TRBD1. CDR1 and CDR2 from the germline V gene are SNHLY and FYNNEI. The J segment lost 2 bases and the V segment lost 7 bases, leaving 6 bases of the junction unmatched. The CDR3 runs to 14 residues. CDR3 amino acids: CASTRGLQQETQYF. CDR3 sequence (DNA): TGTGCCAGCACCAGGGGGCTCCAGCAAGAGACCCAGTACTTC.

This chain connects TRBV15 to TRBJ1-6; D remains unclear. CDR3 length: 18 amino acids. V was trimmed by 2 bases and J by 4 bases, leaving 18 bases between them. CDR1 is LNHNV, CDR2 YYDKDF, per germline (reference sequence). The CDR3 DNA is TGTGCCACCAGCAGACTGGGGATCGGGAGCTTTTATAATTCACCCCTCCACTTT. Its translation: CATSRLGIGSFYNSPLHF.

This clone was seen a few times. J is TRBJ2-5 and V is TRBV7-3; D unresolved. Germline V gene lookup returns CDR1 SGHTA and CDR2 FQGTGA. The CDR3 sequence is 16 residues long. Trimming took off 0 bases at V and 2 bases at J, with 13 bases between the two ends. The CDR3 is CASSLTWSLQQETQYF. Written as DNA, the CDR3 is TGTGCCAGCAGCTTAACGTGGTCACTCCAACAAGAGACCCAGTACTTC.

V gene TRBV5-1 combines with J gene TRBJ2-7; D gene unclear. Germline CDR1 is SGHRS and CDR2 is YFSETQ. CDR3 length: 14 amino acids. Between the trimmed V and J ends, which lost 0 bases and 7 bases, there was a span of 14 bases. CDR3 region: CASSLVGGSREQYF. The DNA of the CDR3 is TGCGCCAGCAGCTTGGTGGGTGGTAGCCGGGAGCAGTACTTC.

The CDR3 bases are TGTGCCAGCAGCCTAATAGCGGGGGGCCGGACCGACAATGAGCAGTTCTTC. It yields the protein CASSLIAGGRTDNEQFF. J is TRBJ2-1 and V is TRBV7-6; 10 nucleotides align to TRBD2. The CDR3 length is 17 residues. Germline lookup yields CDR1 SGHVS and CDR2 FNYEAQ. The V segment lost 5 bases and the J segment 5 bases; nucleotides outside the gene matches: 12.

This chain links TRBV21-1 with TRBJ1-3. TRBV21-1 is designated a pseudogene. The CDR3 totals 14 residues. DNA for the CDR3: TGTGCCAGCATGTTCAACACTCTTGGGAACACCATATATTTT. Protein: CASMFNTLGNTIYF.

CDR3 sequence (DNA): TGTGCCAGCAGCCAACAGGGGGCGCTTGAGCAGTTCTTC. Its protein is CASSQQGALEQFF. The gene calls are TRBV7-6 and TRBJ2-1; 9 nucleotides match TRBD1. V gave up 5 bases and J gave up 9 bases; unmatched junction bases: 5. The CDR3 is 13 amino acids. Germline V lookup: CDR1 SGHVS, CDR2 FNYEAQ.

V is TRBV19 and J is TRBJ2-2; D is unclear. CDR1 LNHDA and CDR2 SQIVND come from the germline V gene (reference sequence). This CDR3 is 14 amino acids long. Trimming left V 3 bases short and J 0 bases short, with 5 bases between. The CDR3 protein is CASSIVANTGELFF. The CDR3 DNA reads as TGTGCCAGTAGTATTGTGGCGAACACCGGGGAGCTGTTTTTT.

This clone turned up a few times. This rearrangement joins TRBV9 to TRBJ2-4; D gene ambiguous. Deletions cut 4 bases from V and 1 base from J, with 15 bases between. CDR3 length: 16 amino acids. Germline CDR1 and CDR2: SGDLS and YYNGEE. The CDR3 here is CASSPGAVDAKNIQYF. The CDR3 coding sequence is TGTGCCAGCAGCCCGGGCGCGGTGGACGCCAAAAACATTCAGTACTTC.

CDR3 bases: TGTGCCAGCAGCCCGGGACAGCTTCTCGGTACTGAAGCTTTCTTT. Its protein product is CASSPGQLLGTEAFF. The genes are TRBV7-8 and TRBJ1-1, with 7 bases fitting TRBD1. The CDR3 contains 15 residues. V shed 5 bases and J 5 bases; nucleotides not matched to a gene: 11. CDR1 is SGHVS and CDR2 is FQNEAQ in the germline V gene.

For the CDR3, the DNA is TGTGCCAGCGGGATCGGGGGTTCATGGACTGAAGCTTTCTTT. Amino acids: CASGIGGSWTEAFF. V usage is TRBV27 and J usage is TRBJ1-1; possibly TRBD1 for D (5 bases). Germline V lookup: CDR1 MNHEY, CDR2 SMNVEV (reference sequence). Trimming cost V 8 bases and J 5 bases, with 18 bases left between them. This CDR3 has 14 amino acids.

In the case of this clone: Other DNA sequences within the sample encode an identical CDR3. The chain uses TRBV18 and TRBJ1-2; 8 positions agree with TRBD1. Germline V CDR1 and CDR2: KGHSH, LQKENI. The CDR3 length is 15 residues. Trimming at V came to 2 bases and at J to 2 bases, leaving 4 bases not matched to a gene. The CDR3 loop reads CASSPTGQANYGYTF. The CDR3 DNA is TGTGCCAGCTCACCAACGGGACAGGCGAACTATGGCTACACCTTC.

J is TRBJ2-1 and V is TRBV7-9, with D maybe TRBD2 (5 bases). The CDR3 spans 12 residues. Germline V lookup: CDR1 SEHNR, CDR2 FQNEAQ (reference sequence). The V gene lost 5 bases and the J gene lost 8 bases, with 10 bases spanning the gap. CDR3 nucleotide sequence: TGTGCCAGCAGCCCTAGCATGGATGAGCAGTTCTTC. It codes for CASSPSMDEQFF.

The chain uses TRBV27 and TRBJ2-3; D is ambiguous. The CDR3 has 14 residues. Trimming removed 5 bases from V and 4 bases from J, with 13 bases in between. Per the germline V gene, CDR1 is MNHEY and CDR2 is SMNVEV (reference sequence). CDR3 DNA sequence: TGTGCCAGCAGTAGAATAGAATGGGCAGATACGCAGTATTTT. This encodes CASSRIEWADTQYF.

This chain links TRBV5-4 with TRBJ1-3; 8 positions match TRBD1. CDR1 SGHNT and CDR2 YYREEE come from the germline V gene (reference sequence). This CDR3 region has 15 residues. The trim removed 4 bases at V and 2 bases at J, leaving 5 bases unmatched. This chain's CDR3 is CASSPGQGAGNTIYF. In DNA, the CDR3 is TGTGCCAGCAGCCCCGGACAGGGCGCTGGAAACACCATATATTTT.

This clone came up a few times. The V gene is TRBV30, the J gene TRBJ1-2; the D gene is possibly TRBD1 (6 bases). Germline V gene data show CDR1 as GTSNPN and CDR2 as SVGIG (reference sequence). Trimming removed 0 bases from V and 9 bases from J, with 8 bases in between. This CDR3 region has 11 residues. CDR3 in DNA: TGTGCCTGGAGTGTACAGGGCAGCTACACCTTC. Amino acid sequence: CAWSVQGSYTF. Complete variable domain (other parts from reference TRBV30 and TRBJ1-2): SQTIHQWPATLVQPVGSPLSLECTVEGTSNPNLYWYRQAAGRGLQLLFYSVGIGQISSEVPQNLSASRPQDRQFILSSKKLLLSDSGFYLCAWSVQGSYTFGSGTRLTVV.

The chain carries TRBV6-1 and TRBJ1-2; no reliable D call. The CDR3 contains 14 residues. In germline, CDR1 is MNHNS, CDR2 SASEGT. Between the trimmed V and J ends, which lost 6 bases and 8 bases, there was a span of 19 bases. The CDR3 sequence: CASSDIKRGWGYTF. The CDR3 DNA sequence: TGTGCCAGCAGCGATATTAAAAGAGGGTGGGGCTACACCTTC.

The V call is TRBV5-4, the J call TRBJ2-7, with D possibly matching TRBD1 (6 bases). V was pared by 4 bases and J by 5 bases, with 13 bases between. The V gene's germline CDR1 is SGHNT and CDR2 YYREEE (reference sequence). The CDR3 length is 13 residues. CDR3 DNA: TGTGCCAGCAGCATACAGGGAACCCACGAGCAGTACTTC. It encodes CASSIQGTHEQYF.

The genes are TRBV18 and TRBJ2-5, with 9 bases lining up with TRBD1. This CDR3 spans 14 amino acids. Germline loops: CDR1 KGHSH, CDR2 LQKENI. The junction had 3 bases not matched to a gene; V was cut back by 3 bases and J by 4 bases. The CDR3 DNA reads TGTGCCAGCTCACCCGTGGGACAGGGAGAGACCCAGTACTTC. Its translation: CASSPVGQGETQYF.